This T cell receptor beta chain was sequenced during a study of control samples from healthy donors and cancer patients. This clone has only one observation. The protocol was immunoSEQ multiplex PCR, while the TCRdb copy is restricted to in-frame clones and leaves out a portion. The table includes roughly 370,000 clones, about nine tenths detected once. This CDR3 has 15 residues. The ends were cut back, 5 bases at V and 3 bases at J, with 16 bases in the middle. Germline V gene data show CDR1 as SGHVS and CDR2 as FQNEAQ. V gene TRBV7-8 combines with J gene TRBJ1-1, with D perhaps TRBD1 (5 bases). Sequences were obtained from PBMCs. This sequence originates from a man between 35 and 55 years old with head and neck cancer. In DNA, the CDR3 is TGTGCCAGCAGCACTCTCCGGGGGGACCACACTGAAGCTTTCTTT. Translation gives CASSTLRGDHTEAFF.